This T cell receptor beta chain emerged from a study of blood T cell repertoires in COVID-19. The CDR3 length is 12 residues. V was pared by 2 bases and J by 8 bases, with 9 bases between. Germline V lookup: CDR1 SGHVS, CDR2 FQNEAQ. This clone showed up just a few times. Clones were read by immunoSEQ multiplex PCR, and TCRdb kept only the in-frame ones, dropping some. Seen here are around 360,000 clones, 87% observed once, and the top ten hold less than 11%. The Seattle patients, enrolled during active infection, were followed longitudinally. Sequencing input: peripheral blood. The chain has TRBV7-8 and TRBJ1-2; D not resolved. This TCR came from a woman aged 25 to 39 with COVID-19, enrolled during active disease. CDR3: CASSLSGRGYTF. CDR3 coding DNA: TGTGCCAGCAGCTTAAGTGGGCGCGGCTACACCTTC.